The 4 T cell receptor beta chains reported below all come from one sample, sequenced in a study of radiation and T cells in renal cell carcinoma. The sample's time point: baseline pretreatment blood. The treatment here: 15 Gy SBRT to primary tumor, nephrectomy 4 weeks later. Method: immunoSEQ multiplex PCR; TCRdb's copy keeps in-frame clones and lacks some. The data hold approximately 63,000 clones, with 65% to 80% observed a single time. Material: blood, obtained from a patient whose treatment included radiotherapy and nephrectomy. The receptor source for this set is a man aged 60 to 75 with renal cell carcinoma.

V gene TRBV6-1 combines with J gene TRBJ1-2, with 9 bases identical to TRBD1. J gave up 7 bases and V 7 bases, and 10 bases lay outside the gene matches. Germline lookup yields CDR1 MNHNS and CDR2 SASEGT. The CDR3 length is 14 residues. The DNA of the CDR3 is TGTGCCAGCAACCCGGGGACAGGGTCCTTTGGCTACACCTTC. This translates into CASNPGTGSFGYTF.

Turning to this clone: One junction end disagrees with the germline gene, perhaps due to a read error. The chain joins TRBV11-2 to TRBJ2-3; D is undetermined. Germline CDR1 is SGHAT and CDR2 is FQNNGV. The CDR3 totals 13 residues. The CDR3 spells CVSSLVGTGTQYF. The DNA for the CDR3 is TGTGTCAGCAGCTTAGTAGGCACCGGTACGCAGTATTTT.

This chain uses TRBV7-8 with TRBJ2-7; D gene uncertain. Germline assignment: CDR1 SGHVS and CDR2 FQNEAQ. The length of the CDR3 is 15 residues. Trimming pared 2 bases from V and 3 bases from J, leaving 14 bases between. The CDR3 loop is CASSLRPNPDYEQYF. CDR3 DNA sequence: TGTGCCAGCAGCTTACGACCCAACCCCGACTACGAGCAGTACTTC.

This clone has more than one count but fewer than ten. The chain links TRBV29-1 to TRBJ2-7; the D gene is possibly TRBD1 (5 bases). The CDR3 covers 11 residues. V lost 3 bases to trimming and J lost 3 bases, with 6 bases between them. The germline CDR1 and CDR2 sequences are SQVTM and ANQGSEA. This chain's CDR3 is CSVDQGYEQYV. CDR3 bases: TGCAGCGTTGATCAGGGCTACGAGCAGTACGTC.